A selection of T cell receptor beta chains follows, all from one sample in a study of blood T cell repertoires in COVID-19. Libraries were prepared by immunoSEQ multiplex PCR; TCRdb keeps only in-frame clonotypes and omits some of them. The sample holds approximately 160,000 clones, approximately 90% seen once. Source material: peripheral blood. The receptor set was obtained from a man over 45 with acute or convalescent COVID-19. The CDR3 runs from the conserved cysteine through the conserved F or W. The order of the fields is J gene, V gene, CDR3 protein.

j_call: TRBJ2-2
v_call: TRBV4-3
cdr3_aa: CASSRGTVNTGELFF

j_call: TRBJ2-1
v_call: TRBV19
cdr3_aa: CASSPRTPGNEQFF

j_call: TRBJ2-2
v_call: TRBV6-5
cdr3_aa: CASSTSQGAAGELFF

j_call: TRBJ1-5
v_call: TRBV5-8
cdr3_aa: CASSPRGQSDSNQPQHF

j_call: TRBJ1-6
v_call: TRBV10-1
cdr3_aa: CASRGDRGKNSPLHF

j_call: TRBJ2-1
v_call: TRBV9
cdr3_aa: CASSVDSTSGGPPFDNEQFF

j_call: TRBJ2-5
v_call: TRBV19
cdr3_aa: CASSIAGEETQYF

j_call: TRBJ2-7
v_call: TRBV5-1
cdr3_aa: CASSPRQESSYEQYF

j_call: TRBJ2-1
v_call: TRBV4-3
cdr3_aa: CASSQVLAGVYNEQFF

j_call: TRBJ2-3
v_call: TRBV28
cdr3_aa: CASSPGKLGGSDTQYF

j_call: TRBJ2-7
v_call: TRBV11-2
cdr3_aa: CASSVRGNYEQYF

j_call: TRBJ1-1
v_call: TRBV7-9
cdr3_aa: CATRSREDTEAFF

j_call: TRBJ2-5
v_call: TRBV7-9
cdr3_aa: CASSPRRSGRYQETQYF

j_call: TRBJ2-7
v_call: TRBV6-5
cdr3_aa: CASDYRAGGHYEQYF

j_call: TRBJ2-5
v_call: TRBV20-1
cdr3_aa: CSASNWIAEGETQYF

j_call: TRBJ1-2
v_call: TRBV19
cdr3_aa: CASSSGAREGYTF

j_call: TRBJ1-4
v_call: TRBV14
cdr3_aa: CASSQDGPRLFF

j_call: TRBJ2-5
v_call: TRBV5-1
cdr3_aa: CASSLMTGPPETQYF

j_call: TRBJ2-6
v_call: TRBV6-6
cdr3_aa: CASSRTTAGGANVLTF

j_call: TRBJ1-1
v_call: TRBV30
cdr3_aa: CASMGQFAFF

j_call: TRBJ2-5
v_call: TRBV18
cdr3_aa: CASSPRRDRGQETQYF

j_call: TRBJ1-5
v_call: TRBV6-5
cdr3_aa: CASSQFGSRNQPQHF

j_call: TRBJ2-5
v_call: TRBV27
cdr3_aa: CASSSGTRGSETQYF

j_call: TRBJ1-3
v_call: TRBV2
cdr3_aa: CASIPGGVSGNTIYF

j_call: TRBJ2-1
v_call: TRBV12-5
cdr3_aa: CASGRNRDRGRLAGDYNEQFF

j_call: TRBJ1-6
v_call: TRBV11-2
cdr3_aa: CASSFPDRNSPLHF

j_call: TRBJ1-5
v_call: TRBV30
cdr3_aa: CAWSVRGTPTLGQPQHF

j_call: TRBJ2-1
v_call: TRBV9
cdr3_aa: CASSPHTGRSYNEQFF

j_call: TRBJ2-1
v_call: TRBV7-2
cdr3_aa: CASSLAVGGAATMKQFF

j_call: TRBJ1-3
v_call: TRBV20-1
cdr3_aa: CSAYDRNTIYF

j_call: TRBJ2-1
v_call: TRBV21-1
cdr3_aa: CASSKVGLAGQFF

j_call: TRBJ1-2
v_call: TRBV28
cdr3_aa: CASSSRDSKIYGYTF

j_call: TRBJ2-7
v_call: TRBV27
cdr3_aa: CASSSSYEQYF

j_call: TRBJ1-4
v_call: TRBV4-1
cdr3_aa: CASSQSPGQGAPSKGEKLFF

j_call: TRBJ1-1
v_call: TRBV27
cdr3_aa: CASSLYAGRNTEAFF

j_call: TRBJ2-7
v_call: TRBV5-1
cdr3_aa: CASSLGGLAGRSYEQYF

j_call: TRBJ2-2
v_call: TRBV7-3
cdr3_aa: CASSPRLHTGELFF

j_call: TRBJ2-4
v_call: TRBV5-1
cdr3_aa: CASSLDGKNIQYF

j_call: TRBJ2-7
v_call: TRBV7-8
cdr3_aa: CASSPLDGDYEQYF

j_call: TRBJ2-2
v_call: TRBV11-3
cdr3_aa: CASSLVGTTHGELFF

j_call: TRBJ2-3
v_call: TRBV18
cdr3_aa: CASSPQGSDTQYF

j_call: TRBJ1-1
v_call: TRBV18
cdr3_aa: CASSTNKRTGVNTEAFF

j_call: .
v_call: TRBV4-3
cdr3_aa: CASSQGTGERSELFF

j_call: TRBJ1-1
v_call: TRBV27
cdr3_aa: CASSFTGGLNTEAFF

j_call: TRBJ1-5
v_call: TRBV27
cdr3_aa: CASSRGIGNQPQHF

j_call: TRBJ1-5
v_call: TRBV18
cdr3_aa: CASSPGEDQPQHF